Each of the 8 T cell receptor beta chains below was sequenced from the same sample in a study of OX40 agonist ivuxolimab in advanced cancers. Sequencing was performed with immunoSEQ multiplex PCR; in TCRdb, only in-frame clones are kept and a portion is missing. Among nearly 11,000 clones listed, more than 75% were seen once. This specimen was CD4+ or CD8+ T cells sorted from blood, taken in a trial of the OX40 agonist ivuxolimab. The receptors here all came from an adult with an advanced solid tumor such as melanoma, head and neck, liver or kidney cancer.

This sequence joins TRBV11-1 and TRBJ2-7; D is unclear. Trimming removed 0 bases at V and 2 bases at J, with 5 bases between. Germline V gene sequence: CDR1 SGHAT, CDR2 FQDESV (reference sequence). CDR3 length: 13 amino acids. The CDR3 loop reads CASSLAGTYEQYF. CDR3 coding DNA: TGTGCCAGCAGCTTAGCAGGGACCTACGAGCAGTACTTC.

The chain combines TRBV25-1 with TRBJ1-4; TRBD1 might be the D (5 bases). The germline V gene encodes CDR1 MGHDK and CDR2 SYGVNS. The CDR3 contains 17 residues. Trimming stripped 1 base from V and 0 bases from J, with 12 bases between. The CDR3 nucleotides read TGTGCCAGCAGTGAATGGGACCGCTCTGCAACTAATGAAAAACTGTTTTTT. Amino acid sequence: CASSEWDRSATNEKLFF. Full variable domain (remainder filled in from reference TRBV25-1 and TRBJ1-4): EADIYQTPRYLVIGTGKKITLECSQTMGHDKMYWYQQDPGMELHLIHYSYGVNSTEKGDLSSESTVSRIRTEHFPLTLESARPSHTSQYLCASSEWDRSATNEKLFFGSGTQLSVL.

The chain combines TRBV6-4 with TRBJ2-1; 9 bases align to TRBD1. CDR3 length equals 16 residues. The germline V gene has CDR1 MRHNA and CDR2 SNTAGT. V was clipped by 2 bases and J by 6 bases; unmatched bases: 8. The DNA of the CDR3 is TGTGCCAGCAGTGACCACGGGACAGGGTCCCTCAATGAGCAGTTCTTC. Translation: CASSDHGTGSLNEQFF.

The chain joins TRBV27 to TRBJ1-2; 9 bases fit TRBD1. V lost 7 bases and J lost 5; bases outside the gene matches: 20. The CDR3 runs 18 residues. Germline loops: CDR1 MNHEY, CDR2 SMNVEV (reference sequence). CDR3 in DNA: TGTGCCAGCACCTCCTCCGCGGAGGGGCGGGACAGGGCTTATGGCTACACCTTC. Its protein is CASTSSAEGRDRAYGYTF.

The V call is TRBV15, the J call TRBJ2-3; perhaps TRBD1 as D (6 bases). V lost 4 bases and J lost 6, with 11 bases in between. Germline CDR1 is LNHNV and CDR2 is YYDKDF (reference sequence). This CDR3 has 13 residues. The CDR3 loop is CATSTLTGDTQYF. The CDR3 DNA follows: TGTGCCACCAGCACACTCACAGGGGATACGCAGTATTTT. Based on the CDR3 plus reference TRBV15 and TRBJ2-3, the full variable domain is DAMVIQNPRYQVTQFGKPVTLSCSQTLNHNVMYWYQQKSSQAPKLLFHYYDKDFNNEADTPDNFQSRRPNTSFCFLDIRSPGLGDTAMYLCATSTLTGDTQYFGPGTRLTVL.

The chain employs TRBV13 and TRBJ1-6; 7 bases are shared with TRBD1. The CDR3 spans 15 residues. The V gene end was trimmed by 5 bases and the J gene end by 8 bases; junction bases not matched to a gene: 9. CDR1 is PRHDT and CDR2 is FYEKMQ in the germline V gene (reference sequence). In nucleotides, the CDR3 is TGTGCCAGCAGCAGAACAGGGGAAGGAGATTCACCCCTCCACTTT. Protein sequence: CASSRTGEGDSPLHF.

The chain links TRBV7-9 to TRBJ2-7; 8 nucleotides line up with TRBD2. Looked up from germline, CDR1 is SEHNR and CDR2 is FQNEAQ (reference sequence). The CDR3 is 17 residues long. V shed 4 bases and J 2 bases; nucleotides not matched to a gene: 13. This chain's CDR3 is CASSSSLSGSFPYEQYF. CDR3 in DNA: TGTGCCAGCAGCTCGTCCCTCAGCGGGAGCTTCCCCTACGAGCAGTACTTC.

This chain connects TRBV5-4 to TRBJ2-2, with D hard to call. The germline gives CDR1 SGHNT, CDR2 YYREEE (reference sequence). The CDR3 is 13 amino acids. The V gene lost 4 bases and the J gene lost 7 bases, with 11 bases spanning the gap. CDR3 residues: CASSLLLGGELFF. The CDR3 DNA is TGTGCCAGCAGCCTGCTGTTGGGCGGGGAGCTGTTTTTT.